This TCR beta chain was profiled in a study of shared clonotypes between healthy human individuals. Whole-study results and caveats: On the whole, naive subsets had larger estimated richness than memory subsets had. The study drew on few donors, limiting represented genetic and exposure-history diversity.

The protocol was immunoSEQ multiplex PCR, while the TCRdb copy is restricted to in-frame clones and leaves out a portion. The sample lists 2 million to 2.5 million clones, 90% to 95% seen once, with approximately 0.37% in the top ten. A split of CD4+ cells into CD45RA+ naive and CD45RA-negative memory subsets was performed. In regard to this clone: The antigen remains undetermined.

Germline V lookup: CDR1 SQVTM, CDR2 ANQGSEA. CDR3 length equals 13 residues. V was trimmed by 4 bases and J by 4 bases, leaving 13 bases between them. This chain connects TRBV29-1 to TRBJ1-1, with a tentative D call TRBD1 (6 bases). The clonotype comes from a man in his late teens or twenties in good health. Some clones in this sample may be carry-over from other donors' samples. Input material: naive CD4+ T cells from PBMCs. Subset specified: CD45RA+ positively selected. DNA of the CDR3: TGCAGCGTTGCCGGCAGGGGAAGCACTGAAGCTTTCTTT. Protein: CSVAGRGSTEAFF. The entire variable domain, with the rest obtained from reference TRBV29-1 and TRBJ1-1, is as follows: SAVISQKPSRDICQRGTSLTIQCQVDSQVTMMFWYRQQPGQSLTLIATANQGSEATYESGFVIDKFPISRPNLTFSTLTVSNMSPEDSSIYLCSVAGRGSTEAFFGQGTRLTVV.